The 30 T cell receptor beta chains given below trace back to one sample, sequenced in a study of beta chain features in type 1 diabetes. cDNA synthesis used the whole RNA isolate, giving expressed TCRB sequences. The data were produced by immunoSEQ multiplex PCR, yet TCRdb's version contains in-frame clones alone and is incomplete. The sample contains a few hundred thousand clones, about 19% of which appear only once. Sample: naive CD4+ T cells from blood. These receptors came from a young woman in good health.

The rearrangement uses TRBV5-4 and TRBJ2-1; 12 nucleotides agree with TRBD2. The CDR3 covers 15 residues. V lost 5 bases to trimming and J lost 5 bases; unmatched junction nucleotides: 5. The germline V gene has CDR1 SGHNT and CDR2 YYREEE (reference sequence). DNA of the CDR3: TGTGCCAGCAGACGCCTAGCGGGAGGGCACAATGAGCAGTTCTTC. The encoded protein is CASRRLAGGHNEQFF. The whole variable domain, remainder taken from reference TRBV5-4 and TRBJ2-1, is ETGVTQSPTHLIKTRGQQVTLRCSSQSGHNTVSWYQQALGQGPQFIFQYYREEENGRGNFPPRFSGLQFPNYSSELNVNALELDDSALYLCASRRLAGGHNEQFFGPGTRLTVL.

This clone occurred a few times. CDR3 residues: CASSLGHATEAFF. In DNA, the CDR3 is TGCGCCAGCAGCTTGGGGCATGCCACTGAAGCTTTCTTT. The chain has TRBV5-1 and TRBJ1-1; D ambiguous. Trimming pared 0 bases from V and 4 bases from J, leaving 7 bases between. This CDR3 spans 13 amino acids. CDR1 is SGHRS, CDR2 YFSETQ, per germline. The full variable domain, its missing parts supplied by reference TRBV5-1 and TRBJ1-1, is KAGVTQTPRYLIKTRGQQVTLSCSPISGHRSVSWYQQTPGQGLQFLFEYFSETQRNKGNFPGRFSGRQFSNSRSEMNVSTLELGDSALYLCASSLGHATEAFFGQGTRLTVV.

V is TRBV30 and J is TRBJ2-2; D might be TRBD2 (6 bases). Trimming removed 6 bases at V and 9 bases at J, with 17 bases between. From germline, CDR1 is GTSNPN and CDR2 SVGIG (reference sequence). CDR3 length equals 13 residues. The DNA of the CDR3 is TGTGCCTGCTCGAGACTAGTTGTCAGGGAGCTGTTTTTT. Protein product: CACSRLVVRELFF.

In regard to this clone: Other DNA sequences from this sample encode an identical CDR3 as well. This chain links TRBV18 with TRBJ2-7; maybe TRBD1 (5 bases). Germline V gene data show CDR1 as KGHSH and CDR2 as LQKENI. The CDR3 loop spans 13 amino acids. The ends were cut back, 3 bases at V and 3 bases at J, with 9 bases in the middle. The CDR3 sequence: CASSPTASYEQYF. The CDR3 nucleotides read TGTGCCAGCTCACCGACAGCCAGCTACGAGCAGTACTTC. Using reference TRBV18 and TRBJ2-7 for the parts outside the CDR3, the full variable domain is NAGVMQNPRHLVRRRGQEARLRCSPMKGHSHVYWYRQLPEEGLKFMVYLQKENIIDESGMPKERFSAEFPKEGPSILRIQQVVRGDSAAYFCASSPTASYEQYFGPGTRLTVT.

CDR3 sequence reads: CASSFGGPGGQPQHF. As DNA, the CDR3 is TGTGCCAGCAGCTTTGGAGGGCCAGGGGGTCAGCCCCAGCATTTT. V gene TRBV5-6 combines with J gene TRBJ1-5, with 7 bases that match TRBD1. The CDR3 consists of 15 residues. V was pared by 2 bases and J by 6 bases, with 8 bases of the junction left unmatched. From germline, CDR1 is SGHDT and CDR2 YYEEEE.

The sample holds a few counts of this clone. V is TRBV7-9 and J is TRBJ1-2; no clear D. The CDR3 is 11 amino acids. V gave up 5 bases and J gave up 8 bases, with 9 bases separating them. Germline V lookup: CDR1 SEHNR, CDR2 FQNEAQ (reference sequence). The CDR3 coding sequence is TGTGCCAGCAGCCCCGGGGAGGGCTACACCTTC. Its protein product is CASSPGEGYTF.

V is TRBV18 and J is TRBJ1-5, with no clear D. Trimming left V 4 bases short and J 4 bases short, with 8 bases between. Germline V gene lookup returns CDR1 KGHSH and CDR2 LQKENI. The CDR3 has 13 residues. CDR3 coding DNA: TGTGCCAGCTCACTTCAGGTAAATCAGCCCCAGCATTTT. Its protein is CASSLQVNQPQHF.

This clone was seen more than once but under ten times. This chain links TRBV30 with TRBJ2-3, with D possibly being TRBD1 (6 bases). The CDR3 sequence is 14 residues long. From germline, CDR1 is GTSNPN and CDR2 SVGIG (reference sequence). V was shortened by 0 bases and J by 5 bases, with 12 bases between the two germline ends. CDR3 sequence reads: CAWSVGGIVDTQYF. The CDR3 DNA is TGTGCCTGGAGTGTAGGGGGAATCGTAGATACGCAGTATTTT.

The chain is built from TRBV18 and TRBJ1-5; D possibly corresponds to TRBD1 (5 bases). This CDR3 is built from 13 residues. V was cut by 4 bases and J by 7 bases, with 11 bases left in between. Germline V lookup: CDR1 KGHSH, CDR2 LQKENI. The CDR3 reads CASSQMEGQPQHF. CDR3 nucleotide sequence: TGTGCCAGCTCACAGATGGAGGGGCAGCCCCAGCATTTT.

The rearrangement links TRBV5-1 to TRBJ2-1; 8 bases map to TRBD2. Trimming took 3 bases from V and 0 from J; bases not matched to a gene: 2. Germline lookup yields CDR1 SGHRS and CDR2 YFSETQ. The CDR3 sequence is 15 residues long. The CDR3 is CASSSGGGSYNEQFF. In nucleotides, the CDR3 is TGCGCCAGCAGCTCCGGGGGGGGCTCCTACAATGAGCAGTTCTTC.

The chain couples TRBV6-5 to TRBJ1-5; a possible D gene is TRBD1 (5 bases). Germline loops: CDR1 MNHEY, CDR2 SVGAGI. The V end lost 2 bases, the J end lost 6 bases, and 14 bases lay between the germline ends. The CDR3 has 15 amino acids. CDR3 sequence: CASSYRPSGGQPQHF. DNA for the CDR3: TGTGCCAGCAGTTACAGGCCGAGCGGGGGTCAGCCCCAGCATTTT.

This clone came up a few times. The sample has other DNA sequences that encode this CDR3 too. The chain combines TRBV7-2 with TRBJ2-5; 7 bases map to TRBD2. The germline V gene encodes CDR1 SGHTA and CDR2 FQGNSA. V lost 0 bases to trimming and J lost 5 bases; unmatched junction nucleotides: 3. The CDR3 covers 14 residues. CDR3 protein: CASSLAGGTETQYF. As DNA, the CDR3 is TGTGCCAGCAGCTTAGCGGGGGGGACTGAGACCCAGTACTTC.

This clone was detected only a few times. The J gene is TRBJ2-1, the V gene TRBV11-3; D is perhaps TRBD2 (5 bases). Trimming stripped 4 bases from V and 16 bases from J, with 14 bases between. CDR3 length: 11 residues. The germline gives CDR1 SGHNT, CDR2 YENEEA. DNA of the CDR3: TGTGCCAGCAGCTCCACAGCGGAGACTTTCTTC. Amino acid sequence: CASSSTAETFF. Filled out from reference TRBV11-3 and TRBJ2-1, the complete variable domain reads EAGVVQSPRYKIIEKKQPVAFWCNPISGHNTLYWYLQNLGQGPELLIRYENEEAVDDSQLPKDRFSAERLKGVDSTLKIQPAELGDSAVYLCASSSTAETFFGPGTRLTVL.

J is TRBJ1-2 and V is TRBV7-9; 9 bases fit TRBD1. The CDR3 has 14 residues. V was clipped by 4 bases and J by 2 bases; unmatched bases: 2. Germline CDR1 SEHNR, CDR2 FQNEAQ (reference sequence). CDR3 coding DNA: TGTGCCAGCAGCTCGGGACAGGGCAACTATGGCTACACCTTC. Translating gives CASSSGQGNYGYTF.

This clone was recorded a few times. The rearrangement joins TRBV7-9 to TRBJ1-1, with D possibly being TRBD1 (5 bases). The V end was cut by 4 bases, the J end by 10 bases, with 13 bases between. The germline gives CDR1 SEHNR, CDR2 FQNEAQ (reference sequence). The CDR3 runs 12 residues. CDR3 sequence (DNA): TGTGCCAGCAGCTCCTCCGGGGGTTTAGCTTTCTTT. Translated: CASSSSGGLAFF.

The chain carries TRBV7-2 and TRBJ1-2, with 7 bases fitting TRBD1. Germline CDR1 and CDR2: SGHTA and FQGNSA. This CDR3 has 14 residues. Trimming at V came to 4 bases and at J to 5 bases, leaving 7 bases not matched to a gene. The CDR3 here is CASSWGQSPYGYTF. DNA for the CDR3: TGTGCCAGCAGCTGGGGACAGTCCCCGTATGGCTACACCTTC.

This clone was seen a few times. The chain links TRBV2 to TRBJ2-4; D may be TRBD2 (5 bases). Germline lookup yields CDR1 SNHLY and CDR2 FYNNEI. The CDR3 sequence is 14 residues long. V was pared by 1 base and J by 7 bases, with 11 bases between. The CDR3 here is CASSEEVASNIQYF. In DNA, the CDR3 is TGTGCCAGCAGTGAAGAGGTAGCGTCGAACATTCAGTACTTC.

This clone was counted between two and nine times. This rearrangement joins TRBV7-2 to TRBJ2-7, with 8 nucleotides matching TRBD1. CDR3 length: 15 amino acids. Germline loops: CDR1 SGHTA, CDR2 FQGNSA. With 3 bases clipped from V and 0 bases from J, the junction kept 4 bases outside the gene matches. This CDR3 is CASSFPQGASYEQYF. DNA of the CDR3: TGTGCCAGCAGCTTCCCGCAGGGGGCCTCCTACGAGCAGTACTTC.

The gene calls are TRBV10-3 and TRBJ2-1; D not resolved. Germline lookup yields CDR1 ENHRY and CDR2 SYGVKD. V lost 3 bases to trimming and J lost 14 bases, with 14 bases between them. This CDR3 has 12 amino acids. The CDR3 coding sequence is TGTGCCATCAGTGACAGCCGCAGACGGGAGTTCTTC. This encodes CAISDSRRREFF.

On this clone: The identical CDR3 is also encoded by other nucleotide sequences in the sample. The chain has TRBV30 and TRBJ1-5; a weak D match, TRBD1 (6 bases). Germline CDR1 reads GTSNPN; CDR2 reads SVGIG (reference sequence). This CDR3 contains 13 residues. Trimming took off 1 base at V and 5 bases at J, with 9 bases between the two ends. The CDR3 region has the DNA TGTGCCTGGAGTGGGCAGGGGCATCAGCCCCAGCATTTT. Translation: CAWSGQGHQPQHF.

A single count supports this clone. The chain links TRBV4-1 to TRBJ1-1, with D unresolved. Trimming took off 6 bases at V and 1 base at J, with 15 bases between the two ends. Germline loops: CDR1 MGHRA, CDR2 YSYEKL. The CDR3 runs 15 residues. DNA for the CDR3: TGCGCCAGCAGGCTAACTGCCTCAGGGAACACTGAAGCTTTCTTT. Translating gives CASRLTASGNTEAFF.

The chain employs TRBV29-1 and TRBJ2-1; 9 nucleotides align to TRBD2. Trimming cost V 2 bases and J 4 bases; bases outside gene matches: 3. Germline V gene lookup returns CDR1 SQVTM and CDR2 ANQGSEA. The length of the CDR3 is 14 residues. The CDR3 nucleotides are TGCAGCGTTGAAAGGCGGGGGGGTTACAATGAGCAGTTCTTC. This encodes CSVERRGGYNEQFF.

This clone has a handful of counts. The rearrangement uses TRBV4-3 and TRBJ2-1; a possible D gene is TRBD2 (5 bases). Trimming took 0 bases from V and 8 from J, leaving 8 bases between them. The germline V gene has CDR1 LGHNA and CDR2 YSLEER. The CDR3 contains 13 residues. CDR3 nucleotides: TGCGCCAGCAGCCAAGATGGGCGGGATGAGCAGTTCTTC. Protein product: CASSQDGRDEQFF.

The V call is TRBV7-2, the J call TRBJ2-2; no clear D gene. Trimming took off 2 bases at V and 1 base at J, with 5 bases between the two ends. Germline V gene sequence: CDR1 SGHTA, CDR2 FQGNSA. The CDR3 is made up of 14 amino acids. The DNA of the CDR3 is TGTGCCAGCAGCTTAACAGTGAACACCGGGGAGCTGTTTTTT. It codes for CASSLTVNTGELFF.

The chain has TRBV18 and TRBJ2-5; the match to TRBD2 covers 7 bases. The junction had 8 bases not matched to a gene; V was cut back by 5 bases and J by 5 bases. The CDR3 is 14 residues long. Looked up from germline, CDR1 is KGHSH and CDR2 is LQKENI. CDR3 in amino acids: CASSRQRDSETQYF. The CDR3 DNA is TGTGCCAGCTCAAGGCAGCGGGATTCGGAGACCCAGTACTTC.

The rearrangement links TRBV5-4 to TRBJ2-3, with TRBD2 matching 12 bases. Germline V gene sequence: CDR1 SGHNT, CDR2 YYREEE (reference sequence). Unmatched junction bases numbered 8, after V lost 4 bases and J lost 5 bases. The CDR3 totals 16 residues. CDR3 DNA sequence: TGTGCCAGCAGCACTTCTAGCGGGGGGGCGTTAGATACGCAGTATTTT. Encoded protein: CASSTSSGGALDTQYF.

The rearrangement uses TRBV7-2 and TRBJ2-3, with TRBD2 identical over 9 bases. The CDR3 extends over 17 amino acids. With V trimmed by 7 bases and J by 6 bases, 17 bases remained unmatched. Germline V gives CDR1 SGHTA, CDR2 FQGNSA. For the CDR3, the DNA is TGTGCCAGCAAGCGAGGCGGGGGGGCCGGGTCGCGGGATACGCAGTATTTT. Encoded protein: CASKRGGGAGSRDTQYF.

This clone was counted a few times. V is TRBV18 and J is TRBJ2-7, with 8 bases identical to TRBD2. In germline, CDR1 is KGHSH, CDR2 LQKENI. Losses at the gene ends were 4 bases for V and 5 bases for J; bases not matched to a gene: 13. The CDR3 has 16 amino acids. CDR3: CASSLNPAGVGNEQYF. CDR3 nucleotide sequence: TGTGCCAGCTCACTAAACCCAGCGGGAGTTGGGAACGAGCAGTACTTC.

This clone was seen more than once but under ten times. CDR3 nucleotide sequence: TGTGCCTGGAGTGGTAAGGGGAGGACTGAAGCTTTCTTT. This gives the protein CAWSGKGRTEAFF. The chain couples TRBV30 to TRBJ1-1, with TRBD1 as a possible D gene (5 bases). Germline CDR1 is GTSNPN and CDR2 is SVGIG (reference sequence). CDR3 size: 13 residues. Trimming took 1 base from V and 5 from J, leaving 11 bases between them.

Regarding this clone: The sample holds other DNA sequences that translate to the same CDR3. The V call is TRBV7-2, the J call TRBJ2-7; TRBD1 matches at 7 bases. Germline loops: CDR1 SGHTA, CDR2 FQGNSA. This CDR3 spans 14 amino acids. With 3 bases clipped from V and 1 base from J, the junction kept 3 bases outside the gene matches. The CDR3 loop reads CASSLSGQSYEQYF. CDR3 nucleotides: TGTGCCAGCAGCTTGTCGGGACAGTCCTACGAGCAGTACTTC.